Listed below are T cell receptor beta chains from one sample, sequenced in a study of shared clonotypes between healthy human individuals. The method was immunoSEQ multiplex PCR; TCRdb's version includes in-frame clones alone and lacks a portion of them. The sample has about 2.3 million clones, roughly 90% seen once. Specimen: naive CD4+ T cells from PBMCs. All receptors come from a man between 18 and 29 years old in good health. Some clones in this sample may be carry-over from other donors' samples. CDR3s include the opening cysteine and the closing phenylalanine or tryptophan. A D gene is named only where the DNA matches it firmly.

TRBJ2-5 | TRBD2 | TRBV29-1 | CSVTSGRGIGTQYF
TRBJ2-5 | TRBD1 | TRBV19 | CASSMKGAVWETQYF
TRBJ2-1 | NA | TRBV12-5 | CASGLVQGAGNEQFF
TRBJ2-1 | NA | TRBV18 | CASSFLRDEQFF
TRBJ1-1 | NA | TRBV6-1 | CASTSYSEAFF
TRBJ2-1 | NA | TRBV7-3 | CASSLRMRGEQFF
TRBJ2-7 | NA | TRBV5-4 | CASSLSSGRGVYEQYF
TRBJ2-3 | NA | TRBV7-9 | CASSLGTGRTDTQYF
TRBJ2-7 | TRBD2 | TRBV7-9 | CASRPSGSSSYEQYF
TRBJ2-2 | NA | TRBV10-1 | CASRDRSNTGELFF
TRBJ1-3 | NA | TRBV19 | CASSMGGISGNTIYF
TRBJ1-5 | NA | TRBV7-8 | CASSSYRDNQPQHF
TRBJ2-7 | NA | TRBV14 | CASSPYDGNYYEQYF
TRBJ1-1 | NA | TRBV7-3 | CASSVTGSTEAFF
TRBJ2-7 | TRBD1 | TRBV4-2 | CASSLTGTGTYEQYF
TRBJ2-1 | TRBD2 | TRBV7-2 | CASSLWTAGLARNEQFF
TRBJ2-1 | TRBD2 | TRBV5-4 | CASSLGTSRDNEQFF
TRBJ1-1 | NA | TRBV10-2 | CASSDWQVFGAFF
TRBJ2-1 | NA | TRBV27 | CASSPSTLGALEQFF
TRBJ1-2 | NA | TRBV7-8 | CASSFALGFHGYTF
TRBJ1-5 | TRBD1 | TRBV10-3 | CAIGQGRNPNQPQHF
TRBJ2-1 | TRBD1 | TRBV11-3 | CASSFTTGIEQFF
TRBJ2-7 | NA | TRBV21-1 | CASSKKGFNSPGEYF
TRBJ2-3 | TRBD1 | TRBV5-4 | CAIPGGAADTQYF
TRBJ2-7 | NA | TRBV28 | CASSLPGGPAYEQYF
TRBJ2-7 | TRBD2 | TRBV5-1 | CASSPGLAGDLPYF
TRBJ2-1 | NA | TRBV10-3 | CAAGVRRRSSYNEQFF
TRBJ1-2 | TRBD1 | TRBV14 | CASSQGTGYGYTF
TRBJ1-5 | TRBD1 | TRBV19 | CASSISPGQGYQPQHF
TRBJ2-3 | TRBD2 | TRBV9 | CASSVGIAGGSTDTQYF
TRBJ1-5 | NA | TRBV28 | CASRDWGRGDNQPQHF
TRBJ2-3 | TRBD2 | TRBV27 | CASRPSGRPADTQYF
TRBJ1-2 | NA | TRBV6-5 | CASRGGGPYGYTF
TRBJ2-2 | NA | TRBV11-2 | CASSLGGVGELFF
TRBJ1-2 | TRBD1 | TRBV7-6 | CASSFGQGDYGYTF
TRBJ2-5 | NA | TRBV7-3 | CASSQGPQGPRETQYF
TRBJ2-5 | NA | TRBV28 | CASGSGGGRETQYF
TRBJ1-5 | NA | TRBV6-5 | CASSYGHSNQPQHF
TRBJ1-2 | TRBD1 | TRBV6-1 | CASSPMDRVNYGYTF
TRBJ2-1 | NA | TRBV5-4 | CASSSGKSGPNEQFF
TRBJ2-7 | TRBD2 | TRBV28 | CASGLIAGYEQYF
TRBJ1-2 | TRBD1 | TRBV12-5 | CASGSTGGFGGYTF
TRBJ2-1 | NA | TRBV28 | CASNGRRDEQFF
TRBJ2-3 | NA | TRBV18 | CASSPIRSTDTQYF
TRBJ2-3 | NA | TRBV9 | CASSADTHTDTQYF
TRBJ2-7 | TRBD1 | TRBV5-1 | CASRSTGGPYEQYF
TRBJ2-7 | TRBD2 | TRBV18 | CASSHREGIVAYEQYF
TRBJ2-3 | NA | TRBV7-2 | CASSLDGRTDTQYF
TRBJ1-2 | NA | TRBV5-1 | CASSSGHYTF
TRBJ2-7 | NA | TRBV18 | CASSPPPRGDEQYF
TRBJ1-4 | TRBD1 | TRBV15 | CATSRDLGTGGEKLFF
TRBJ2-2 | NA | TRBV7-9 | CASSPLINRVKRSTGELFF
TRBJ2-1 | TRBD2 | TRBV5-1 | CASSSSGGRNEQFF
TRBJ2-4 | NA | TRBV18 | CASSPRADPLAKNIQYF
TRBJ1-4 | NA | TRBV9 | CASSVSTGAPTNEKLFF
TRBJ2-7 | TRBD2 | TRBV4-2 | CASSQEGTSGRRFSYEQYF